This T cell receptor (beta chain) came from a study of blood T cell repertoires in COVID-19. Whole-study context: The samples span acute and convalescent COVID-19 from the United States, Italy and Spain.

Trimming stripped 1 base from V and 9 bases from J, with 16 bases between. The CDR3 consists of 13 residues. CDR1 and CDR2 (germline): GTSNPN, SVGIG (reference sequence). Original processing methods: Counts of nucleated cells, estimated from reference gene primer amplification, were obtained. Generated by immunoSEQ multiplex PCR, the TCRdb table keeps only in-frame clones and is missing some. That table gives V, J and clone size, and the DNA gave D and trimming. The sample lists over 450,000 clones, 85% to 90% occurring once. The receptor was derived from a woman between 45 and 60 years old with COVID-19, enrolled during active disease. The chain carries TRBV30 and TRBJ2-7, with D possibly TRBD1 on 5 matching bases. Sequencing was performed on peripheral blood. CDR3 DNA sequence: TGTGCCTGGAGTGAGGGGCCTGTCTTCGGGCAGTACTTC. It encodes CAWSEGPVFGQYF.